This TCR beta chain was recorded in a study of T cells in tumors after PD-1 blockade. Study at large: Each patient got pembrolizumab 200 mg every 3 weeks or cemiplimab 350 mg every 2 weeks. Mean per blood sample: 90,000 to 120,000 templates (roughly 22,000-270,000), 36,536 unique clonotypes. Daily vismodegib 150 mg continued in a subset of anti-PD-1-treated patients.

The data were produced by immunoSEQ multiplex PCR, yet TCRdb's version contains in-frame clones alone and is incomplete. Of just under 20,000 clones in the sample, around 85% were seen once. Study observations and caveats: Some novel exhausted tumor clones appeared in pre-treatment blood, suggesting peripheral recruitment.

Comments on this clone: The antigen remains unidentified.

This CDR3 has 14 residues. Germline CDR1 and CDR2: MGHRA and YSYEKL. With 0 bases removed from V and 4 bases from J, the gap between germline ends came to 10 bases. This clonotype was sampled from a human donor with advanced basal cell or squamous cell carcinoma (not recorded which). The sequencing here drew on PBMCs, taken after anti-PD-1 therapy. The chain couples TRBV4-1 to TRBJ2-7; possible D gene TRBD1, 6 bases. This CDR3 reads CASSQDGGGYEQYF. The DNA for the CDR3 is TGCGCCAGCAGCCAAGATGGGGGCGGGTACGAGCAGTACTTC.